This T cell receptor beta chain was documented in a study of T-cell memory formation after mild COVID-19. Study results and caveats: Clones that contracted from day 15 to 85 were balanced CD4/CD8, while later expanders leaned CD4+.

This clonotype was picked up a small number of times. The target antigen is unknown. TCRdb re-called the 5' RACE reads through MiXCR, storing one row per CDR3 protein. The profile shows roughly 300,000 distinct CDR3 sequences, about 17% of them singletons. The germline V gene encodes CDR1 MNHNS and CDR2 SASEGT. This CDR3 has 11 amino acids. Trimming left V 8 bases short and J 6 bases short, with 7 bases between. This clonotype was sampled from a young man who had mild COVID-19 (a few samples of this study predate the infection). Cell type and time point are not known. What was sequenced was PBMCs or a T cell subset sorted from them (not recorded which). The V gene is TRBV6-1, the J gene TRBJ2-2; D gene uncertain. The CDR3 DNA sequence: TGTGCCAGCCCGGGCCCCGGGGAGCTGTTTTTT. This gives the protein CASPGPGELFF.